This TCR beta chain emerged from a study of blood T cell repertoires in COVID-19. Study summary: PBMCs, B-cell-depleted T cells, or T cells provided the cDNA or gDNA that made up the material.

With 6 bases clipped from V and 7 bases from J, the junction kept 6 bases outside the gene matches. CDR3 size: 14 residues. CDR1 is LNHDA, CDR2 SQIVND, per germline (reference sequence). How the authors handled the data: Amplification from reference gene primers served as the basis for estimated nucleated cell counts. Repertoires were generated with immunoSEQ multiplex PCR, while TCRdb's copy carries only in-frame clones and drops some. The V and J calls and the clone size are those of that table, but D and trimming were determined from the DNA. Among about 94,000 clones, around 82% were seen once, and the ten largest hold around 6.9%.

The V gene is TRBV19, the J gene TRBJ2-6, with TRBD2 identical over 7 bases. The sample was peripheral blood. This sequence originates from a man aged 60 to 75 with acute or convalescent COVID-19. For the CDR3, the DNA is TGTGCCAGTAGATCAGCGGGGCGAGCCAACGTCCTGACTTTC. Protein: CASRSAGRANVLTF. Together with reference TRBV19 and TRBJ2-6, the CDR3 gives the full variable domain: DGGITQSPKYLFRKEGQNVTLSCEQNLNHDAMYWYRQDPGQGLRLIYYSQIVNDFQKGDIAEGYSVSREKKESFPLTVTSAQKNPTAFYLCASRSAGRANVLTFGAGSRLTVL.